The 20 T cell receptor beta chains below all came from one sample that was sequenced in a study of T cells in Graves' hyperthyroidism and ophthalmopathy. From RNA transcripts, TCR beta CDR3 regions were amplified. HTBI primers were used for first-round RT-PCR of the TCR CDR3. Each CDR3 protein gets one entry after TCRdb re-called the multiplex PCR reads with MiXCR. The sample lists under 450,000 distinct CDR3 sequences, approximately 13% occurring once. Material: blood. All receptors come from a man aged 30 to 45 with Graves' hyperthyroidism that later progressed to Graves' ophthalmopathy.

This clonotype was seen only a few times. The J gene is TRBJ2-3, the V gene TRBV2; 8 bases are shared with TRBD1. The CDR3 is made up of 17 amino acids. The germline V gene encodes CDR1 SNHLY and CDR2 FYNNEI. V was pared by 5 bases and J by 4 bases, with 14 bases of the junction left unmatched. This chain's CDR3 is CASSRRKTGDLPDTQYF. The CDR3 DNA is TGTGCCAGCAGTCGCCGGAAGACAGGGGATTTGCCAGATACGCAGTATTTT.

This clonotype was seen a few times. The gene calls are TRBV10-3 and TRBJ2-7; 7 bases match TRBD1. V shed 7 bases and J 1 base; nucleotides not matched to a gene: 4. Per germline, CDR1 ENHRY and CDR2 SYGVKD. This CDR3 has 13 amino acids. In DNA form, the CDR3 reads TGTGCCATCACCGACAGGGAGTCCTACGAGCAGTACTTC. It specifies CAITDRESYEQYF.

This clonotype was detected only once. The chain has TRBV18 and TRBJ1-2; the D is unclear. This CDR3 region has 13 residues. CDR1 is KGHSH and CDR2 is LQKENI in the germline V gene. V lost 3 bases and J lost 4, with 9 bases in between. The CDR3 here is CASSPVITYGYTF. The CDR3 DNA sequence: TGTGCCAGCTCACCGGTGATTACCTATGGCTACACCTTC.

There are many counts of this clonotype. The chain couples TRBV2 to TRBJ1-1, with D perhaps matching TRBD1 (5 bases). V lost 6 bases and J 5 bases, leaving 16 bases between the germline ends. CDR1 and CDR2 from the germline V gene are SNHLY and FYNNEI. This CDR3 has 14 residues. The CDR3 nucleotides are TGTGCCAGCAGGACCGATCCCGAGGGGACTGAAGCTTTCTTT. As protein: CASRTDPEGTEAFF.

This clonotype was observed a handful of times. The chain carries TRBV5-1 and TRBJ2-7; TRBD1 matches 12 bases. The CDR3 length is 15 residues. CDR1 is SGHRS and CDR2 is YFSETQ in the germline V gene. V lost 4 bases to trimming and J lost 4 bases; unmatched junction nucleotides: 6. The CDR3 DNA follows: TGCGCCAGCAGCGGGCGGGACAGGGGGCCGTACGAGCAGTACTTC. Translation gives CASSGRDRGPYEQYF.

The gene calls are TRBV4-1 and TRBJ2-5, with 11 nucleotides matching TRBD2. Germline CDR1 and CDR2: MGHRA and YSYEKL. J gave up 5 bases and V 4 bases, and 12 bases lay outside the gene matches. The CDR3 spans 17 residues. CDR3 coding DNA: TGCGCCAGCAGCCGAGGACTAGCGGGCCTCGCAGGGGAGACCCAGTACTTC. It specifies CASSRGLAGLAGETQYF.

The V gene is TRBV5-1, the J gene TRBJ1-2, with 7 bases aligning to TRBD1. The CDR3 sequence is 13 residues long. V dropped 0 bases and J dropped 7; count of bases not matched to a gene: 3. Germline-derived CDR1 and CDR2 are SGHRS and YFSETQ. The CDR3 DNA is TGCGCCAGCAGCTTGGGACAGGGTTTTGGCTACACCTTC. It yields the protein CASSLGQGFGYTF.

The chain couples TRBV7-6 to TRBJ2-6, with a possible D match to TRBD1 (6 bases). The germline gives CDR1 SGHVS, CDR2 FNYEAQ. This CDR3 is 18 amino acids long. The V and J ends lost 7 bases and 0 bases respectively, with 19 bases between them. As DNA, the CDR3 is TGTGCCAGCACCAAATACAGGGAGTCCGTCTCTGGGGCCAACGTCCTGACTTTC. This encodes CASTKYRESVSGANVLTF.

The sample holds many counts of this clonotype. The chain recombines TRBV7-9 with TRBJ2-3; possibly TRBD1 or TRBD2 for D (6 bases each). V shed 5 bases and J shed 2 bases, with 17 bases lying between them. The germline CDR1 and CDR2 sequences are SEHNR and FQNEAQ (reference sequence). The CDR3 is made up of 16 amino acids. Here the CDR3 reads CASSPLGGPSTDTQYF. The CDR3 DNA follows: TGTGCCAGCAGCCCGCTCGGGGGCCCTTCCACAGATACGCAGTATTTT. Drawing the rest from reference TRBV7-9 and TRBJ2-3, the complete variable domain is DTGVSQNPRHKITKRGQNVTFRCDPISEHNRLYWYRQTLGQGPEFLTYFQNEAQLEKSRLLSDRFSAERPKGSFSTLEIQRTEQGDSAMYLCASSPLGGPSTDTQYFGPGTRLTVL.

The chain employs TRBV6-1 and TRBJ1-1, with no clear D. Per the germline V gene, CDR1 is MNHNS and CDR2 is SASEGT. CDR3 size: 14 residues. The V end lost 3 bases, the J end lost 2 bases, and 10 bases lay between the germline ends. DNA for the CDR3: TGTGCCAGCAGTGAGGGCGGTCTCAACACTGAAGCTTTCTTT. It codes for CASSEGGLNTEAFF.

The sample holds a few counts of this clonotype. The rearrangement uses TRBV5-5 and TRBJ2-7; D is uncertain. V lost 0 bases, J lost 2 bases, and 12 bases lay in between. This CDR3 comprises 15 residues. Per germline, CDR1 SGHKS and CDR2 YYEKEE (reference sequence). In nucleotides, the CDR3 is TGTGCCAGCAGCTTGGCCATAGGAACGACCTACGAGCAGTACTTC. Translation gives CASSLAIGTTYEQYF.

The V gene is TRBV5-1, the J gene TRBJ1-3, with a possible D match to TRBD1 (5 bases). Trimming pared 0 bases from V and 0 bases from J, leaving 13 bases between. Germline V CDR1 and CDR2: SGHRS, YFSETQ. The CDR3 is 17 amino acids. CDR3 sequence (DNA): TGCGCCAGCAGCTTGGCGATAGACAGTTACTCTGGAAACACCATATATTTT. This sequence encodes CASSLAIDSYSGNTIYF. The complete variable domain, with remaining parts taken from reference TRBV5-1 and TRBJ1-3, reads KAGVTQTPRYLIKTRGQQVTLSCSPISGHRSVSWYQQTPGQGLQFLFEYFSETQRNKGNFPGRFSGRQFSNSRSEMNVSTLELGDSALYLCASSLAIDSYSGNTIYFGEGSWLTVV.

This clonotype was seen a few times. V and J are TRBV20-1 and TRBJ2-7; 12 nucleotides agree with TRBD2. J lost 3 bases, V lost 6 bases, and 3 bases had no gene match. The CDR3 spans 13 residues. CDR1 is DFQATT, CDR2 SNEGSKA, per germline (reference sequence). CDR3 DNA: TGCAGTGCGAGACTAGCGGGGGTCTACGAGCAGTACTTC. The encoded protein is CSARLAGVYEQYF.

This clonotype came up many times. CDR3 in amino acids: CASSLIGGAYTEAFF. The CDR3 region has the DNA TGCGCCAGCAGCTTGATAGGGGGCGCGTACACTGAAGCTTTCTTT. The V gene is TRBV5-1, the J gene TRBJ1-1; TRBD1 matches at 7 bases. Germline values: CDR1 SGHRS, CDR2 YFSETQ. V was pared by 1 base and J by 3 bases, with 6 bases of the junction left unmatched. This CDR3 is 15 amino acids long.

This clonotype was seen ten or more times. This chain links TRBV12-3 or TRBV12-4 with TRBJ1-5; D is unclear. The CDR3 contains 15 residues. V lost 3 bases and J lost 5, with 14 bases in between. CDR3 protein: CASSLAASGDQPQHF. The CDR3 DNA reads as TGTGCCAGCAGTTTGGCGGCCTCCGGTGATCAGCCCCAGCATTTT.

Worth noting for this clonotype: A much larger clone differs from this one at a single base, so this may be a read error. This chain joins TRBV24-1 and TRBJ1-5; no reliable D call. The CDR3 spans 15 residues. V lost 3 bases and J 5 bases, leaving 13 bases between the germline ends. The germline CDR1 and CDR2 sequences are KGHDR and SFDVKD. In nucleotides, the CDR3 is TGTGCCACCAGTGATATATCGGGTTGGGATCAGCCCCAGCATTTT. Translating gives CATSDISGWDQPQHF.

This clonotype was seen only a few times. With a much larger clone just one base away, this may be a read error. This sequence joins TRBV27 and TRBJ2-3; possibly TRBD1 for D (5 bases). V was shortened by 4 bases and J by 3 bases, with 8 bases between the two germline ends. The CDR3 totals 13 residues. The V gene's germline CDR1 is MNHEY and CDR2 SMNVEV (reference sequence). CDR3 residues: CASSYQGTDTQYF. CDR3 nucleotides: TGTGCCAGCAGTTACCAGGGAACAGATACGCAGTATTTT.

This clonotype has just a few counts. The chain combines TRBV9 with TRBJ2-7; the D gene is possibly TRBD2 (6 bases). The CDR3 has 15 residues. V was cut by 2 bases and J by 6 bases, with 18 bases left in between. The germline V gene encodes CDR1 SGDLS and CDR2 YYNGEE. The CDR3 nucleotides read TGTGCCAGCAGCGTCTTCCCCGGGACTGGTGGCGAGCAGTACTTC. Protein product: CASSVFPGTGGEQYF. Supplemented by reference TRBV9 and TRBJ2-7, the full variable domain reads DSGVTQTPKHLITATGQRVTLRCSPRSGDLSVYWYQQSLDQGLQFLIQYYNGEERAKGNILERFSAQQFPDLHSELNLSSLELGDSALYFCASSVFPGTGGEQYFGPGTRLTVT.

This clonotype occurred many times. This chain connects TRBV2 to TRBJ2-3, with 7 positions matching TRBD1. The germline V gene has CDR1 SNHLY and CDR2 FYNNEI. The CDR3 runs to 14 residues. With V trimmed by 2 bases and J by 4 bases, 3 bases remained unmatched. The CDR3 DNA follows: TGTGCCAGCAGTGAAAGACAGGGAGCAGATACGCAGTATTTT. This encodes CASSERQGADTQYF.

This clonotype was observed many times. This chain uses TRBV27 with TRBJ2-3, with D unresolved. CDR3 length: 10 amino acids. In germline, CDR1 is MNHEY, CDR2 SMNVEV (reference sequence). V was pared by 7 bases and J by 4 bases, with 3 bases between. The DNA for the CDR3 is TGTGCCAGCATCCCAGATACGCAGTATTTT. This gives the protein CASIPDTQYF.